These T cell receptor beta chains were read from a single sample in a study of PD-1 blockade in classical Hodgkin lymphoma. Clones were read by immunoSEQ multiplex PCR, and TCRdb kept only the in-frame ones, dropping some. The table shows roughly 92,000 clones, with just under 95% occurring only once. This specimen consisted of peripheral blood mononuclear cells (PBMCs), obtained at baseline. The receptors come from a human donor with classical Hodgkin lymphoma. Both conserved end residues are part of each CDR3. Each record gives: V gene, D gene, J gene, clone size, CDR3 length, CDR3 DNA, CDR3 protein. The D gene is left open where the match is weak. Rows give clone size only sometimes, using once, few, many, or a class for an expanded clone.

v_call: TRBV14
d_call: .
j_call: TRBJ2-7
clone_size: .
cdr3_length: 16
cdr3_nt: TGTGCCAGCAGCCAAAATGGCGGGACAAATTCCTACGAGCAGTACTTC
cdr3_aa: CASSQNGGTNSYEQYF

v_call: TRBV27
d_call: .
j_call: TRBJ2-6
clone_size: .
cdr3_length: 15
cdr3_nt: TGTGCCAGCAGTTTAGGCAGCTCTGGGGCCAACGTCCTGACTTTC
cdr3_aa: CASSLGSSGANVLTF

v_call: TRBV11-2
d_call: .
j_call: TRBJ2-2
clone_size: .
cdr3_length: 13
cdr3_nt: TGTGCCAGCAGCCCTTTCCGACCCGGGGAGCTGTTTTTT
cdr3_aa: CASSPFRPGELFF

v_call: TRBV28
d_call: .
j_call: TRBJ2-4
clone_size: .
cdr3_length: 14
cdr3_nt: TGTGCCAGCAGTTTTGCCCCTCAGGGAAACATTCAGTACTTC
cdr3_aa: CASSFAPQGNIQYF

v_call: TRBV14
d_call: .
j_call: TRBJ1-1
clone_size: .
cdr3_length: 13
cdr3_nt: TGTGCCAGCAGCCAGGAAATCGACACTGAAGCTTTCTTT
cdr3_aa: CASSQEIDTEAFF

v_call: TRBV7-9
d_call: .
j_call: TRBJ1-3
clone_size: .
cdr3_length: 15
cdr3_nt: TGTGCCAGCAGCTTCTACCTCTCAGCTGGAAACACCATATATTTT
cdr3_aa: CASSFYLSAGNTIYF

v_call: TRBV11-1
d_call: .
j_call: TRBJ2-1
clone_size: .
cdr3_length: 15
cdr3_nt: TGTGCCAGCAGCTTACAAGACAGCTCCTACAATGAGCAGTTCTTC
cdr3_aa: CASSLQDSSYNEQFF

v_call: TRBV5-1
d_call: .
j_call: TRBJ2-3
clone_size: .
cdr3_length: 17
cdr3_nt: TGCGCCAGCAGCTTGGTTCTCCTCATGACAGGCACAGATACGCAGTATTTT
cdr3_aa: CASSLVLLMTGTDTQYF

v_call: TRBV19
d_call: .
j_call: TRBJ1-5
clone_size: .
cdr3_length: 12
cdr3_nt: TGTGCCAGTAGATGGAGCAATCAGCCCCAGCATTTT
cdr3_aa: CASRWSNQPQHF

v_call: TRBV16
d_call: TRBD1
j_call: TRBJ1-2
clone_size: .
cdr3_length: 15
cdr3_nt: TGTGCCAGCAGCCAAAGGCCGGGACAGGGAGCTGGCTACACCTTC
cdr3_aa: CASSQRPGQGAGYTF

v_call: TRBV28
d_call: .
j_call: TRBJ2-1
clone_size: .
cdr3_length: 13
cdr3_nt: TGTGCCAGCAGTCTCCTCCTGGGGGGAATACAGTTCTTC
cdr3_aa: CASSLLLGGIQFF

v_call: TRBV30
d_call: TRBD1
j_call: TRBJ1-5
clone_size: .
cdr3_length: 19
cdr3_nt: TGTGCCTGGAGTGGGGGGACAGGGCACTCGAAGTCCTACAATCAGCCCCAGCATTTT
cdr3_aa: CAWSGGTGHSKSYNQPQHF

v_call: TRBV6-5
d_call: .
j_call: TRBJ2-5
clone_size: .
cdr3_length: 11
cdr3_nt: TGTGCCAGCACGAGGGAAGAGACCCAGTACTTC
cdr3_aa: CASTREETQYF

v_call: TRBV18
d_call: .
j_call: TRBJ2-5
clone_size: .
cdr3_length: 15
cdr3_nt: TGTGCCAGCTCACCAGGAGGGGCGGTCCAAGAGACCCAGTACTTC
cdr3_aa: CASSPGGAVQETQYF

v_call: TRBV5-1
d_call: .
j_call: TRBJ1-1
clone_size: .
cdr3_length: 15
cdr3_nt: TGCGCCAGCAGCTTAGGGGCCAGCAGCAACACTGAAGCTTTCTTT
cdr3_aa: CASSLGASSNTEAFF

v_call: TRBV13
d_call: TRBD2
j_call: TRBJ2-7
clone_size: once
cdr3_length: 15
cdr3_nt: TGTGCCAGCAGCTTACGTAGCGGGAGCTCCTACGAGCAGTACTTC
cdr3_aa: CASSLRSGSSYEQYF

v_call: TRBV29-1
d_call: .
j_call: TRBJ1-1
clone_size: .
cdr3_length: 14
cdr3_nt: TGCAGCGTTGATACAAGGATAGCCGACACTGAAGCTTTCTTT
cdr3_aa: CSVDTRIADTEAFF

v_call: TRBV2
d_call: .
j_call: TRBJ1-2
clone_size: .
cdr3_length: 13
cdr3_nt: TGTGCCAGCAGTACAAGGGTTGGCTATGGCTACACCTTC
cdr3_aa: CASSTRVGYGYTF

v_call: TRBV25-1
d_call: TRBD1
j_call: TRBJ1-2
clone_size: few
cdr3_length: 16
cdr3_nt: TGTGCCAGCAGTGACAATACAGGGGGCTGGCGGTATGGCTACACCTTC
cdr3_aa: CASSDNTGGWRYGYTF

v_call: TRBV27
d_call: .
j_call: TRBJ2-7
clone_size: .
cdr3_length: 15
cdr3_nt: TGTGCCACCACCTTAACCCCTGACACAGGGTACGAGCAGTACTTC
cdr3_aa: CATTLTPDTGYEQYF

v_call: TRBV5-6
d_call: .
j_call: TRBJ2-7
clone_size: .
cdr3_length: 13
cdr3_nt: TGTGCCAGCAGCTTGGGGCGGAGGTACGAGCAGTACTTC
cdr3_aa: CASSLGRRYEQYF

v_call: TRBV5-6
d_call: TRBD1
j_call: TRBJ1-5
clone_size: once
cdr3_length: 15
cdr3_nt: TGTGCCAGCAGCTTGGGTACAGGGGGCATGCAGCCCCAGCATTTT
cdr3_aa: CASSLGTGGMQPQHF

v_call: TRBV14
d_call: TRBD2
j_call: TRBJ2-7
clone_size: .
cdr3_length: 18
cdr3_nt: TGTGCCAGCAGCCAAGAAGGAGGGCTAGCGGAGTTTCCCTACGAGCAGTACTTC
cdr3_aa: CASSQEGGLAEFPYEQYF

v_call: TRBV30
d_call: .
j_call: TRBJ2-5
clone_size: .
cdr3_length: 12
cdr3_nt: TGTGCCTGGACCGGACGGGGCGGGACCCAGTACTTC
cdr3_aa: CAWTGRGGTQYF

v_call: TRBV6-1
d_call: .
j_call: TRBJ2-2
clone_size: once
cdr3_length: 15
cdr3_nt: TGTGCCAGCACCGTAGAAGGGACACCGACCGGGGAGCTGTTTTTT
cdr3_aa: CASTVEGTPTGELFF

v_call: TRBV7-6
d_call: .
j_call: TRBJ2-1
clone_size: .
cdr3_length: 17
cdr3_nt: TGTGCCAGCAGCTTTGGTGGGCCGTCTACCTCCTACAATGAGCAGTTCTTC
cdr3_aa: CASSFGGPSTSYNEQFF

v_call: TRBV19
d_call: .
j_call: TRBJ2-7
clone_size: .
cdr3_length: 13
cdr3_nt: TGTGCCAGTAGTATAGCGCCAGCTTACGAGCAGTACTTC
cdr3_aa: CASSIAPAYEQYF

v_call: TRBV15
d_call: TRBD2
j_call: TRBJ2-3
clone_size: .
cdr3_length: 19
cdr3_nt: TGTGCCACCAGCAGAGAGACTTCGACTAGCGGGAGTGTTGCAGATACGCAGTATTTT
cdr3_aa: CATSRETSTSGSVADTQYF

v_call: TRBV25-1
d_call: .
j_call: TRBJ2-5
clone_size: .
cdr3_length: 14
cdr3_nt: TGTGCCAGCACAGGGGCCAGGCTTGGGGAGACCCAGTACTTC
cdr3_aa: CASTGARLGETQYF

v_call: TRBV11-3
d_call: .
j_call: TRBJ2-1
clone_size: .
cdr3_length: 15
cdr3_nt: TGTGCCAGCAGCCGTAGCTTGAGCTCCTACAATGAGCAGTTCTTC
cdr3_aa: CASSRSLSSYNEQFF

v_call: TRBV10-3
d_call: TRBD1
j_call: TRBJ1-2
clone_size: .
cdr3_length: 15
cdr3_nt: TGTGCCATCAGTGCCGGGACAGGGCCTTACTATGGCTACACCTTC
cdr3_aa: CAISAGTGPYYGYTF

v_call: TRBV29-1
d_call: .
j_call: TRBJ2-5
clone_size: .
cdr3_length: 17
cdr3_nt: TGCAGCGTTTCGCATAGGCTAAGGATAAGTGGTAGAGAGACCCAGTACTTC
cdr3_aa: CSVSHRLRISGRETQYF

v_call: TRBV27
d_call: TRBD2
j_call: TRBJ2-1
clone_size: .
cdr3_length: 16
cdr3_nt: TGTGCCAGCAGTCTGCCCCCCGGGACTAGCGGGAGAGGGCAGGTCTTC
cdr3_aa: CASSLPPGTSGRGQVF

v_call: TRBV28
d_call: TRBD2
j_call: TRBJ2-5
clone_size: once
cdr3_length: 19
cdr3_nt: TGTGCCAGCAGTTTCCAGACTAGCGGGAACGGCCAGGTTTTAGAGACCCAGTACTTC
cdr3_aa: CASSFQTSGNGQVLETQYF

v_call: TRBV30
d_call: .
j_call: TRBJ1-5
clone_size: .
cdr3_length: 13
cdr3_nt: TGTGCCTGGAGTGTCGGCGGGGATCAGCCCCAGCATTTT
cdr3_aa: CAWSVGGDQPQHF

v_call: TRBV12-5
d_call: .
j_call: TRBJ2-2
clone_size: .
cdr3_length: 22
cdr3_nt: TGTGCTAGTGGTTTGGCCCCAGATCTGGGCCTACCACGACTCGGGCCTCCCGGGGAGCTGTTTTTT
cdr3_aa: CASGLAPDLGLPRLGPPGELFF

v_call: TRBV28
d_call: .
j_call: TRBJ1-1
clone_size: .
cdr3_length: 12
cdr3_nt: TGTGCCAGCAGTTTACCCGGCCGACAAGCTTTCTTT
cdr3_aa: CASSLPGRQAFF

v_call: TRBV5-5
d_call: .
j_call: TRBJ2-7
clone_size: .
cdr3_length: 14
cdr3_nt: TGTGCCAGCAGCTTGGTCTGGTCCCTCGACGAGCAGTACTTC
cdr3_aa: CASSLVWSLDEQYF

v_call: TRBV28
d_call: .
j_call: TRBJ2-7
clone_size: .
cdr3_length: 12
cdr3_nt: TGTGCCAGCAGAGAAGGTATTCGGGAGCAGTACTTC
cdr3_aa: CASREGIREQYF